These 21 T cell receptor beta chains were all obtained from the same sample, sequenced in a study of identical twins. One entry per CDR3 protein, called by TCRdb with MiXCR from the 5' RACE reads. This sample has 250,000 or so distinct CDR3 sequences; 7% occur once, and the top ten carry roughly 3.9%. These data also featured in a second study, about yellow fever vaccine responses in identical twins.

The sequenced material came from memory (CD45RO+) T cells sorted from blood. These receptors all come from a woman between 18 and 29 years old in good health.

The gene calls are TRBV11-2 and TRBJ2-7; 7 nucleotides line up with TRBD2. V lost 1 base, J lost 4 bases, and 19 bases stayed unmatched. CDR1 and CDR2 from the germline V gene are SGHAT and FQNNGV. The CDR3 covers 19 residues. Here the CDR3 reads CASSLVGLAARSDIYEQYF. For the CDR3, the DNA is TGTGCCAGCAGCTTAGTAGGGCTAGCGGCTCGTTCCGACATTTACGAGCAGTACTTC.

The CDR3 loop reads CASRGRMYGYTF. CDR3 nucleotide sequence: TGTGCCAGCCGCGGACGGATGTATGGCTACACCTTC. V is TRBV6-2 or TRBV6-3 and J is TRBJ1-2; no definite D call. The CDR3 length is 12 residues. V was shortened by 8 bases and J by 5 bases, with 12 bases between the two germline ends. The germline V gene encodes CDR1 MNHEY and CDR2 SVGEGT.

The table lists this clonotype with a few counts. This sequence joins TRBV20-1 and TRBJ1-2; no clear D. The CDR3 contains 15 residues. The germline V and J ends were trimmed by 7 bases and 0 bases, with 18 bases remaining between them. Germline values: CDR1 DFQATT, CDR2 SNEGSKA (reference sequence). For the CDR3, the DNA is TGCAGTGTTATGGTCTCCGTGGGAGCTAACTATGGCTACACCTTC. This sequence encodes CSVMVSVGANYGYTF.

This clonotype was seen only a few times. This rearrangement joins TRBV28 to TRBJ2-2, with D uncertain. Germline CDR1 and CDR2: MDHEN and SYDVKM. The V end was cut by 3 bases, the J end by 4 bases, with 9 bases between. The CDR3 has 14 amino acids. The CDR3 reads CASSFPVSTGELFF. CDR3 nucleotides: TGTGCCAGCAGTTTCCCCGTTAGCACCGGGGAGCTGTTTTTT.

This clonotype occurred a few times. The V gene is TRBV10-3, the J gene TRBJ2-3; 15 nucleotides line up with TRBD2. V lost 6 bases and J lost 2; bases outside the gene matches: 9. The CDR3 totals 18 residues. Per the germline V gene, CDR1 is ENHRY and CDR2 is SYGVKD. The CDR3 DNA reads as TGTGCCATCAGCGGCCGGACTAGCGGGGGGGAACTCACAGATACGCAGTATTTT. Amino acids: CAISGRTSGGELTDTQYF.

This clonotype was seen at least ten times. The chain carries TRBV27 and TRBJ2-7; D not certain. CDR3 length: 14 residues. Trimming took off 5 bases at V and 4 bases at J, with 15 bases between the two ends. Germline assignment: CDR1 MNHEY and CDR2 SMNVEV (reference sequence). CDR3 bases: TGTGCCAGCAGTCCCCGTTTCGCCGAATACGAGCAGTACTTC. It specifies CASSPRFAEYEQYF.

This clonotype showed up many times. This chain joins TRBV5-1 and TRBJ2-3, with 7 bases that match TRBD2. The germline CDR1 and CDR2 sequences are SGHRS and YFSETQ. The CDR3 is made up of 15 amino acids. After removal of 0 bases from V and 0 bases from J, the junction contained 1 base not matched to a gene. CDR3 DNA: TGCGCCAGCAGCTTGGGTAGCGGGAGCACAGATACGCAGTATTTT. Its translation is CASSLGSGSTDTQYF. Filled out from reference TRBV5-1 and TRBJ2-3, the complete variable domain reads KAGVTQTPRYLIKTRGQQVTLSCSPISGHRSVSWYQQTPGQGLQFLFEYFSETQRNKGNFPGRFSGRQFSNSRSEMNVSTLELGDSALYLCASSLGSGSTDTQYFGPGTRLTVL.

This clonotype occurred a few times. The chain recombines TRBV12-3 or TRBV12-4 with TRBJ2-7, with D possibly being TRBD2 (6 bases). Trimming took off 5 bases at V and 3 bases at J, with 26 bases between the two ends. The CDR3 length is 18 residues. The CDR3 loop is CASSPPLWEGEALYEQYF. The CDR3 nucleotides read TGTGCCAGCAGTCCCCCTCTTTGGGAAGGGGAGGCACTCTACGAGCAGTACTTC.

This clonotype was observed a few times. The chain uses TRBV7-7 and TRBJ1-2; TRBD1 is a possible D gene (6 bases). The V end lost 11 bases, the J end lost 4 bases, and 26 bases lay between the germline ends. This CDR3 contains 16 residues. The germline V gene has CDR1 SSHAT and CDR2 FNYEAQ (reference sequence). In nucleotides, the CDR3 is TGTGCCTGGATTTTGACAGGAAGACGTAGCGGCTATGGCTACACCTTC. Translating it yields CAWILTGRRSGYGYTF.

This clonotype was found many times. The genes are TRBV24-1 and TRBJ2-1; 12 bases align to TRBD2. Germline V gives CDR1 KGHDR, CDR2 SFDVKD. V lost 9 bases to trimming and J lost 0 bases; unmatched junction nucleotides: 8. The CDR3 covers 17 residues. As DNA, the CDR3 is TGTGCCACCCATGGACTAGCGGGACAGAGCTCCTACAATGAGCAGTTCTTC. It yields the protein CATHGLAGQSSYNEQFF.

This clonotype was seen more than once but under ten times. The chain couples TRBV12-5 to TRBJ2-1, with D possibly TRBD1 on 6 matching bases. The CDR3 runs to 16 residues. In germline, CDR1 is LGHNT, CDR2 FRNRAP. V was cut by 5 bases and J by 4 bases, with 18 bases left in between. CDR3: CASGTRDPRGYNEQFF. DNA of the CDR3: TGTGCTAGTGGTACCCGAGACCCCAGGGGTTACAATGAGCAGTTCTTC.

This clonotype was counted only a few times. The chain couples TRBV5-6 to TRBJ2-5; 8 nucleotides align to TRBD1. Germline values: CDR1 SGHDT, CDR2 YYEEEE. The CDR3 runs to 15 residues. Trimming removed 0 bases from V and 2 bases from J; junction bases left unmatched: 3. The CDR3 loop reads CASSLVDRDQETQYF. The CDR3 DNA reads as TGTGCCAGCAGCTTGGTGGACAGGGATCAAGAGACCCAGTACTTC.

This clonotype has ten or more counts. The gene calls are TRBV2 and TRBJ2-7, with a possible D match to TRBD2 (7 bases). The CDR3 extends over 14 amino acids. Deletions cut 7 bases from V and 3 bases from J, with 16 bases between. CDR1 and CDR2 from the germline V gene are SNHLY and FYNNEI. The CDR3 nucleotides are TGTGCCAGCAAGGGGGGGAAACTATTCTACGAGCAGTACTTC. This gives the protein CASKGGKLFYEQYF.

This clonotype was recorded a few times. V is TRBV28 and J is TRBJ2-3, with 9 bases lining up with TRBD2. Germline lookup yields CDR1 MDHEN and CDR2 SYDVKM. The CDR3 is 15 residues long. J gave up 5 bases and V 3 bases, and 6 bases lay outside the gene matches. CDR3 in DNA: TGTGCCAGCAGTTTCGGCGGGGGGGCCAAAGATACGCAGTATTTT. This encodes CASSFGGGAKDTQYF.

The J gene is TRBJ1-1, the V gene TRBV24-1; TRBD1 matches at 7 bases. Germline trimming cut 3 bases from V and 4 bases from J; bases unmatched to any gene: 10. Germline loops: CDR1 KGHDR, CDR2 SFDVKD. The CDR3 loop spans 16 amino acids. CDR3 bases: TGTGCCACCAGTGATCGCAACAGGGGAGGTCCCACTGAAGCTTTCTTT. Its protein product is CATSDRNRGGPTEAFF.

The chain joins TRBV5-1 to TRBJ2-5; TRBD1 agrees at 9 bases. CDR1 is SGHRS, CDR2 YFSETQ, per germline. V shed 1 base and J 4 bases; nucleotides not matched to a gene: 5. The CDR3 spans 15 residues. The CDR3 is CASSLTGQGGETQYF. In nucleotides, the CDR3 is TGCGCCAGCAGCTTGACGGGACAGGGTGGAGAGACCCAGTACTTC.

CDR3 sequence: CASSLESRRWETQYF. The CDR3 nucleotides read TGTGCCAGCAGCTTAGAGTCTAGACGGTGGGAGACCCAGTACTTC. The chain employs TRBV7-2 and TRBJ2-5; D unclear. The CDR3 is 15 amino acids. CDR1 SGHTA and CDR2 FQGNSA come from the germline V gene. V was pared by 1 base and J by 5 bases, with 14 bases between. The whole variable domain, remainder taken from reference TRBV7-2 and TRBJ2-5, is GAGVSQSPSNKVTEKGKDVELRCDPISGHTALYWYRQSLGQGLEFLIYFQGNSAPDKSGLPSDRFSAERTGGSVSTLTIQRTQQEDSAVYLCASSLESRRWETQYFGPGTRLLVL.

This clonotype was recorded a few times. V and J are TRBV10-3 and TRBJ2-1; D tentatively reads TRBD1 or TRBD2 (5 bases each). The germline gives CDR1 ENHRY, CDR2 SYGVKD. V was cut by 6 bases and J by 4 bases, with 10 bases left in between. This CDR3 contains 13 residues. CDR3 sequence (DNA): TGTGCCATCAGGGGGCCGGGGTACAATGAGCAGTTCTTC. This codes for CAIRGPGYNEQFF.

CDR3 in DNA: TGTGCCAGGCCCGATAGCGGAACCCACGAGCAGTACTTC. The encoded protein is CARPDSGTHEQYF. This chain uses TRBV7-8 with TRBJ2-7; possible D gene TRBD2, 6 bases. Germline-derived CDR1 and CDR2 are SGHVS and FQNEAQ. This CDR3 is built from 13 residues. V dropped 9 bases and J dropped 5 bases, with 17 bases sitting between them.

This clonotype was seen at least ten times. The gene calls are TRBV28 and TRBJ1-5, with TRBD1 matching 7 bases. This CDR3 is 14 amino acids long. V lost 2 bases and J lost 7; bases outside the gene matches: 5. Germline V gives CDR1 MDHEN, CDR2 SYDVKM. CDR3 nucleotides: TGTGCCAGCAGTTTAGGGACAGTAGACCAGCCCCAGCATTTT. Its protein is CASSLGTVDQPQHF.

This clonotype was counted between two and nine times. V and J are TRBV5-1 and TRBJ2-2; D might be TRBD2 (6 bases). Germline V gives CDR1 SGHRS, CDR2 YFSETQ. V was clipped by 0 bases and J by 6 bases, with 12 bases between them. This CDR3 comprises 15 residues. The CDR3 spells CASSLGPTSSGELFF. The DNA for the CDR3 is TGCGCCAGCAGCTTGGGGCCCACTAGCTCCGGGGAGCTGTTTTTT.